A single T cell receptor beta chain is shown here with its context. This CDR3 has 14 amino acids. The V gene's germline CDR1 is GTSNPN and CDR2 SVGIG (reference sequence). The V end was cut by 0 bases, the J end by 2 bases, with 8 bases between. This specimen belongs to a study of T-cell memory formation after mild COVID-19. Each CDR3 protein is one row after TCRdb ran MiXCR on the 5' RACE reads. The sample lists about 160,000 distinct CDR3 sequences, about 28% occurring once. The chain combines TRBV30 with TRBJ1-5; D remains unclear. Sequencing was carried out using PBMCs or a T cell subset sorted from them (not recorded which). This receptor was identified in an adult woman who had mild COVID-19 (a few samples of this study predate the infection). Cell type and time point are not known. The CDR3 sequence is CAWSVQLGNQPQHF. The CDR3 nucleotides are TGTGCCTGGAGTGTACAGTTGGGCAATCAGCCCCAGCATTTT.